This T cell receptor (beta chain) was identified in a study of shared clonotypes between healthy human individuals. CDR3 length: 15 residues. The junction had 1 base not matched to a gene; V was cut back by 0 bases and J by 4 bases. Germline CDR1 SGHNT, CDR2 YYREEE (reference sequence). Details on this clone: The target antigen is unknown. Within the sample, other DNA sequences also encode this same CDR3.

Execution of the assay was at deep level. The assay was immunoSEQ multiplex PCR, and TCRdb's table has in-frame clones only and misses some. The sample lists 800,000 to 1,200,000 clones, 75% to 80% seen once, with around 0.47% in the top ten. Both subsets, CD45RA+ naive and CD45RA-negative memory, were split from the CD4+ cells. Study-level points and caveats: What rarefaction showed was incomplete sorted-subset sequencing despite large depth.

The sequencing input was memory CD4+ T cells from PBMCs. Sample subset: CD45RA-negative fraction. The source is a man younger than 35 in good health. Some clones in this sample may be carry-over from other donors' samples. The rearrangement uses TRBV5-4 and TRBJ2-1, with TRBD2 matching 10 bases. In DNA, the CDR3 is TGTGCCAGCAGCTTGGCTAGCGGGAGTTACAATGAGCAGTTCTTC. This sequence encodes CASSLASGSYNEQFF.